The T cell receptor (beta chain) described here comes from a study of beta chain features in type 1 diabetes. Study-wide points: In comparison with healthy donors, patients had naive, central memory and Treg TCRB repertoires that appeared more similar.

The CDR3 covers 14 residues. The germline V gene encodes CDR1 MNHNS and CDR2 SASEGT. V lost 4 bases, J lost 5 bases, and 4 bases stayed unmatched. This clone has a handful of counts. Its antigen is unidentified. The investigators reverse transcribed all of the isolated RNA, so they sequenced expressed TCRB transcripts. TCRdb's table, derived via immunoSEQ multiplex PCR, lists solely in-frame clones and lacks some. In the table there are a few hundred thousand clones, less than 15% of which are singletons. The chain joins TRBV6-1 to TRBJ2-7; 11 bases are shared with TRBD1. What was sequenced was naive CD4+ T cells from blood. The source of this sequence is a woman between 18 and 29 years old in good health. The CDR3 region is CASSGGTGGNEQYF. The CDR3 DNA reads as TGTGCCAGCAGTGGAGGGACAGGGGGAAACGAGCAGTACTTC.